One and the same sample provided the 19 T cell receptor beta chains below, sequenced in a study of cytomegalovirus exposure and HLA in healthy donors. PCR employed 60 Vbeta and 13 Jbeta primers. TCRdb's table, derived via immunoSEQ multiplex PCR, lists solely in-frame clones and lacks some. The sample includes approximately 73,000 clones, over 70% of them seen just once. The source material was PBMCs. Receptor source: a man aged 65 to 79 in good health and CMV-seronegative.

V usage is TRBV7-9 and J usage is TRBJ1-1; D is unclear. V lost 3 bases and J lost 5, with 16 bases in between. CDR1 is SEHNR and CDR2 is FQNEAQ in the germline V gene (reference sequence). This CDR3 comprises 15 residues. The chain's CDR3 is CASSFYLDPSTEAFF. In nucleotides, the CDR3 is TGTGCCAGCAGCTTTTATCTAGATCCTAGTACTGAAGCTTTCTTT.

The genes are TRBV7-9 and TRBJ2-5, with a weak D call TRBD1 (6 bases). Germline V gives CDR1 SEHNR, CDR2 FQNEAQ (reference sequence). The CDR3 totals 13 residues. Trimming shortened V by 3 bases and J by 13 bases, and 18 bases separated the two germline ends. This CDR3 is CASSFRDTAPAYF. DNA for the CDR3: TGTGCCAGCAGCTTCCGGGACACAGCTCCTGCGTACTTC. The full variable domain, completed using reference TRBV7-9 and TRBJ2-5, is DTGVSQNPRHKITKRGQNVTFRCDPISEHNRLYWYRQTLGQGPEFLTYFQNEAQLEKSRLLSDRFSAERPKGSFSTLEIQRTEQGDSAMYLCASSFRDTAPAYFGPGTRLLVL.

The chain is built from TRBV2 and TRBJ2-5; 10 nucleotides agree with TRBD1. The V gene end was trimmed by 8 bases and the J gene end by 5 bases; junction bases not matched to a gene: 8. Germline assignment: CDR1 SNHLY and CDR2 FYNNEI. The CDR3 totals 14 residues. The CDR3 here is CASRTGTGVETQYF. CDR3 bases: TGTGCCAGCCGGACCGGGACAGGGGTGGAGACCCAGTACTTC.

The chain links TRBV7-2 to TRBJ2-7, with 8 nucleotides matching TRBD1. Trimming at V came to 5 bases and at J to 3 bases, leaving 6 bases not matched to a gene. The CDR3 is 14 amino acids. CDR1 and CDR2 from the germline V gene are SGHTA and FQGNSA. The CDR3 protein is CASSPGTGNYEQYF. The DNA of the CDR3 is TGTGCCAGCAGCCCCGGGACAGGCAACTACGAGCAGTACTTC.

The chain combines TRBV5-4 with TRBJ2-3, with D possibly TRBD2 on 6 matching bases. Trimming stripped 1 base from V and 4 bases from J, with 13 bases between. The CDR3 runs to 15 residues. Per the germline V gene, CDR1 is SGHNT and CDR2 is YYREEE (reference sequence). This CDR3 reads CASSLSGGAPDTQYF. The DNA of the CDR3 is TGTGCCAGCAGCTTGAGTGGCGGGGCCCCAGATACGCAGTATTTT.

This clone was counted a few times. This chain connects TRBV18 to TRBJ1-4; 10 bases are a match to TRBD1. This CDR3 spans 18 amino acids. Losses at the gene ends were 0 bases for V and 5 bases for J; bases not matched to a gene: 9. CDR1 and CDR2 (germline): KGHSH, LQKENI. The CDR3 DNA reads as TGTGCCAGCTCACCACCGGGACAGGGGAGGTTAGCGAATGAAAAACTGTTTTTT. Residues: CASSPPGQGRLANEKLFF.

The CDR3 sequence is CASSRGQTIMGEQFF. CDR3 DNA sequence: TGTGCCAGTAGCCGGGGACAAACGATTATGGGTGAGCAGTTCTTC. The chain employs TRBV19 and TRBJ2-1, with D perhaps matching TRBD1 (6 bases). Trimming pared 6 bases from V and 9 bases from J, leaving 21 bases between. This CDR3 has 15 amino acids. Germline V lookup: CDR1 LNHDA, CDR2 SQIVND (reference sequence). Full variable domain (rest looked up from reference TRBV19 and TRBJ2-1): DGGITQSPKYLFRKEGQNVTLSCEQNLNHDAMYWYRQDPGQGLRLIYYSQIVNDFQKGDIAEGYSVSREKKESFPLTVTSAQKNPTAFYLCASSRGQTIMGEQFFGPGTRLTVL.

This clone was recorded only once. This rearrangement joins TRBV18 to TRBJ2-7; TRBD1 is a possible D gene (5 bases). The CDR3 consists of 12 residues. V shed 0 bases and J shed 5 bases, with 5 bases lying between them. CDR1 and CDR2 (germline): KGHSH, LQKENI. The CDR3, as DNA: TGTGCCAGCTCACCACCGGACAACGAGCAGTACTTC. The encoded protein is CASSPPDNEQYF.

This clone is a singleton in its sample. The J gene is TRBJ2-3, the V gene TRBV2; a weak D match, TRBD2 (7 bases). Trimming pared 6 bases from V and 1 base from J, leaving 14 bases between. The CDR3 has 15 residues. Germline values: CDR1 SNHLY, CDR2 FYNNEI. CDR3 DNA: TGTGCCAGCAGAACAGGGCTAGCGGGCACAGATACGCAGTATTTT. It encodes CASRTGLAGTDTQYF.

The genes are TRBV30 and TRBJ2-3; D perhaps matches TRBD2 (5 bases). Germline-derived CDR1 and CDR2 are GTSNPN and SVGIG (reference sequence). The CDR3 has 14 residues. The V gene lost 2 bases and the J gene lost 2 bases, with 11 bases spanning the gap. The DNA of the CDR3 is TGTGCCTGGAGTAACAACGGGAACACAGATACGCAGTATTTT. Translation gives CAWSNNGNTDTQYF.

This chain uses TRBV5-1 with TRBJ2-7; possibly TRBD1 for D (5 bases). The germline V gene encodes CDR1 SGHRS and CDR2 YFSETQ. With 2 bases removed from V and 3 bases from J, the gap between germline ends came to 21 bases. CDR3 length: 17 residues. CDR3 amino acids: CASSLTTVQWILYEQYF. The CDR3 coding sequence is TGCGCCAGCAGCTTAACGACAGTCCAGTGGATTCTCTACGAGCAGTACTTC.

The chain uses TRBV10-3 and TRBJ1-6, with a possible D match to TRBD1 (6 bases). The CDR3 loop spans 13 amino acids. The V and J ends lost 6 bases and 6 bases respectively, with 9 bases between them. In germline, CDR1 is ENHRY, CDR2 SYGVKD. CDR3 sequence (DNA): TGTGCCATCAGAGACAGGTTTAATTCACCCCTCCACTTT. It specifies CAIRDRFNSPLHF.

This clone has more than one count but fewer than ten. DNA for the CDR3: TGTGCCAGCAGTTATGCCGACACGCGAAACAGGGACGCTTTCTTT. Translation gives CASSYADTRNRDAFF. The chain joins TRBV6-6 to TRBJ1-1, with D perhaps matching TRBD1 (6 bases). The CDR3 has 15 residues. V lost 3 bases and J 11 bases, leaving 22 bases between the germline ends. Germline loops: CDR1 MNHNY, CDR2 SVGAGI (reference sequence).

This chain joins TRBV7-9 and TRBJ1-5; possibly TRBD1 for D (6 bases). CDR3 length: 14 residues. Trimming pared 5 bases from V and 6 bases from J, leaving 14 bases between. Germline CDR1 reads SEHNR; CDR2 reads FQNEAQ (reference sequence). CDR3 DNA sequence: TGTGCCAGCAGCGCAGCGGGGGCAGGTCAGCCCCAGCATTTT. Residues: CASSAAGAGQPQHF.

The rearrangement links TRBV6-6 to TRBJ1-1; TRBD1 aligns across 7 bases. CDR3 length equals 12 residues. The ends lost 3 bases at V and 10 bases at J; junction bases unmatched: 5. Germline values: CDR1 MNHNY, CDR2 SVGAGI (reference sequence). The CDR3 loop is CASSYRGRGAFF. The CDR3 bases are TGTGCCAGCAGTTATAGGGGGCGGGGAGCTTTCTTT.

This clone has only one observation. The V and J genes are TRBV5-4 and TRBJ2-5; 11 bases are a match to TRBD2. Germline CDR1 and CDR2: SGHNT and YYREEE (reference sequence). The CDR3 covers 15 residues. V was pared by 2 bases and J by 6 bases, with 6 bases of the junction left unmatched. CDR3 loop: CASSFKGTSGKTQYF. The CDR3 DNA reads TGTGCCAGCAGCTTCAAAGGGACTAGCGGAAAGACCCAGTACTTC. The complete variable domain, with remaining parts taken from reference TRBV5-4 and TRBJ2-5, reads ETGVTQSPTHLIKTRGQQVTLRCSSQSGHNTVSWYQQALGQGPQFIFQYYREEENGRGNFPPRFSGLQFPNYSSELNVNALELDDSALYLCASSFKGTSGKTQYFGPGTRLLVL.

This clone was seen only once. The chain couples TRBV7-9 to TRBJ2-6, with unresolved D. CDR1 SEHNR and CDR2 FQNEAQ come from the germline V gene (reference sequence). The CDR3 loop spans 19 amino acids. Trimming pared 2 bases from V and 2 bases from J, leaving 19 bases between. CDR3 sequence reads: CASSLFEKNTAAGANVLTF. The CDR3 nucleotides read TGTGCCAGCAGCTTATTCGAAAAGAATACGGCGGCTGGGGCCAACGTCCTGACTTTC.

This rearrangement joins TRBV19 to TRBJ1-1; D possibly corresponds to TRBD1 (5 bases). Germline V gives CDR1 LNHDA, CDR2 SQIVND (reference sequence). The CDR3 runs to 15 residues. Trimming took 3 bases from V and 6 from J, leaving 17 bases between them. In nucleotides, the CDR3 is TGTGCCAGTAGTATTAATATCCAGGGTTTTGCTGAAGCTTTCTTT. Its protein is CASSINIQGFAEAFF.

The genes are TRBV7-2 and TRBJ2-1, with D tentatively TRBD2 (6 bases). Germline CDR1 SGHTA, CDR2 FQGNSA. The V end lost 4 bases, the J end lost 3 bases, and 13 bases lay between the germline ends. The CDR3 runs to 15 residues. The CDR3 spells CASSSGGPGYNEQFF. CDR3 bases: TGTGCCAGCAGCTCCGGGGGTCCAGGCTACAATGAGCAGTTCTTC. Based on the CDR3 plus reference TRBV7-2 and TRBJ2-1, the full variable domain is GAGVSQSPSNKVTEKGKDVELRCDPISGHTALYWYRQSLGQGLEFLIYFQGNSAPDKSGLPSDRFSAERTGGSVSTLTIQRTQQEDSAVYLCASSSGGPGYNEQFFGPGTRLTVL.